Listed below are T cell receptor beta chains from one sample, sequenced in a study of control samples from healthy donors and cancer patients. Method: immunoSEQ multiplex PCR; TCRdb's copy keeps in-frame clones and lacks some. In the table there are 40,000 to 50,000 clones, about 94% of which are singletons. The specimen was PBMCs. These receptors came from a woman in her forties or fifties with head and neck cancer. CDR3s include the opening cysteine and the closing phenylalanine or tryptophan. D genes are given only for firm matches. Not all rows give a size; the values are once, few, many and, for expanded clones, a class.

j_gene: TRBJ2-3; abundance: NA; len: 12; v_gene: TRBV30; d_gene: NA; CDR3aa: CAWTPGETVKYF; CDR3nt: TGTGCCTGGACCCCCGGCGAAACCGTGAAGTATTTT
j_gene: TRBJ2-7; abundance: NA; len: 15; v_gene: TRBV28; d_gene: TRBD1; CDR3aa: CASSLATGTRYEQYF; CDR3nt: TGTGCCAGCAGTTTAGCGACAGGGACAAGATACGAGCAGTACTTC
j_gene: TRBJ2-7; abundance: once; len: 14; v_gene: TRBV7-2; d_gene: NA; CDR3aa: CASSLRQGGYEQYF; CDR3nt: TGTGCCAGCAGCTTAAGACAGGGAGGTTACGAGCAGTACTTC
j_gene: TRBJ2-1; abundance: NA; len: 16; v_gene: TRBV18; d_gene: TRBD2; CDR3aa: CASSPAGGGPYNEQFF; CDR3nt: TGTGCCAGCTCACCAGCGGGAGGGGGACCCTACAATGAGCAGTTCTTC
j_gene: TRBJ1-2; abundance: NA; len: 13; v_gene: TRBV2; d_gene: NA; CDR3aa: CASKGGASYGYTF; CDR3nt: TGTGCCAGCAAGGGGGGCGCGAGCTATGGCTACACCTTC
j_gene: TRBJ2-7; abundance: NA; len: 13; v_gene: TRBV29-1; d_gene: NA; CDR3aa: CSVTHGVPYEQYF; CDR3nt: TGCAGCGTTACCCACGGAGTGCCGTACGAGCAGTACTTC
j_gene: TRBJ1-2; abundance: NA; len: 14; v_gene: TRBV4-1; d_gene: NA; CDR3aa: CASSRDLTNYGYTF; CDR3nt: TGCGCCAGCAGTCGGGACCTGACTAACTATGGCTACACCTTC
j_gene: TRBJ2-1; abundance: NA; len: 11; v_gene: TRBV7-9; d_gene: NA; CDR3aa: CASSGINEQFF; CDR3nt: TGTGCCAGCAGCGGAATTAATGAGCAGTTCTTC
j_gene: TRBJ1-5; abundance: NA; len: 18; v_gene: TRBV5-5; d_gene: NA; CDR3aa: CASSQQQLRFQSNQPQHF; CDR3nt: TGTGCCAGCAGCCAGCAGCAGTTAAGGTTCCAGAGCAATCAGCCCCAGCATTTT
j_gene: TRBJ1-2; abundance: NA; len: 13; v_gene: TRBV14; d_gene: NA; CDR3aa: CASSQVRAYGYTF; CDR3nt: TGTGCCAGCAGCCAAGTCAGGGCTTATGGCTACACCTTC
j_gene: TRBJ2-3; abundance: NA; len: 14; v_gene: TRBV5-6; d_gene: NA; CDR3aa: CASSSLRDGDTQYF; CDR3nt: TGTGCCAGCAGCTCTCTCCGGGACGGAGATACGCAGTATTTT
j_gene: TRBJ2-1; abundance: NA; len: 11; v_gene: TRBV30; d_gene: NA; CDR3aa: CAWKEKNEQFF; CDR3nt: TGTGCCTGGAAGGAGAAGAATGAGCAGTTCTTC
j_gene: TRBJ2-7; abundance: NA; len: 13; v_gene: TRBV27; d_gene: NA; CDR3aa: CASPQGIFYEQYF; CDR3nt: TGTGCCAGCCCTCAGGGGATCTTCTACGAGCAGTACTTC
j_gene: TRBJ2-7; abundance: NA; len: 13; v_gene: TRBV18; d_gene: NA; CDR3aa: CASSRTDSYEQYF; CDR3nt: TGTGCCAGCTCACGGACGGACTCCTACGAGCAGTACTTC
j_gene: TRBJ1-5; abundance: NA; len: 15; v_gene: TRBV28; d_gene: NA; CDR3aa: CASSLSQLGNQPQHF; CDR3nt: TGTGCCAGCAGTTTAAGTCAGTTGGGCAATCAGCCCCAGCATTTT
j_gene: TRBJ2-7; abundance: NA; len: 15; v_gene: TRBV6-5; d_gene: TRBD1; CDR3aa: CASSPPGQSFYEQYF; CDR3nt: TGTGCCAGCAGTCCTCCGGGACAGTCCTTTTACGAGCAGTACTTC
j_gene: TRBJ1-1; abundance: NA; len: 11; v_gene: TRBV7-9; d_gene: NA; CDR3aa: CASSSTDSAFF; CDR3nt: TGTGCCAGCAGCTCGACGGACTCTGCTTTCTTT
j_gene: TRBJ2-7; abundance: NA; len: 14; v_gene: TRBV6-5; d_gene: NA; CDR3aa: CASRTGTGSYEQYF; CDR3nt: TGTGCCAGCAGGACCGGGACGGGCTCCTACGAGCAGTACTTC
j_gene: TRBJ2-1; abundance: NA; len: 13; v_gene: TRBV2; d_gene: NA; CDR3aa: CASTLIFDNEQFF; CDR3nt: TGTGCCAGCACCTTAATATTCGACAATGAGCAGTTCTTC
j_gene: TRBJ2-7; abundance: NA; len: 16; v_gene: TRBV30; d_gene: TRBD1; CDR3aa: CAWSPDRGSLYYEQYF; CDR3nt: TGTGCCTGGAGTCCAGACAGGGGAAGCCTCTACTACGAGCAGTACTTC
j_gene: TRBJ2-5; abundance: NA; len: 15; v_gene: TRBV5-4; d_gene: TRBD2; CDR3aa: CASSLGLAGRETQYF; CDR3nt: TGTGCCAGCAGCTTGGGGCTAGCGGGGCGTGAGACCCAGTACTTC
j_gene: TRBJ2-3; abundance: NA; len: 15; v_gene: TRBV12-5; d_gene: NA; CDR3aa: CASGLPPVRTDTQYF; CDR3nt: TGTGCTAGTGGTTTGCCCCCGGTAAGGACAGATACGCAGTATTTT
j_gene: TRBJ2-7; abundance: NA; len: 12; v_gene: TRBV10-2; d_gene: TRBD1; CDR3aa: CATGQGAYEQYF; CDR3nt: TGCGCCACCGGACAGGGCGCCTACGAGCAGTACTTC
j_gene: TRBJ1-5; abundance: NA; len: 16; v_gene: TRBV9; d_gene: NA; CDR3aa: CASSVRTIYSNQPQHF; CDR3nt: TGTGCCAGCAGCGTCAGGACGATATATAGCAATCAGCCCCAGCATTTT
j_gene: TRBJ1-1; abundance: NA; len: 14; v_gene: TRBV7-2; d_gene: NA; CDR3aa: CASSSDWGGTEAFF; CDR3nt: TGTGCCAGCAGTTCGGATTGGGGGGGCACTGAAGCTTTCTTT
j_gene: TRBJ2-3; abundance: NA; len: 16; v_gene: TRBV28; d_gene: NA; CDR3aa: CASSFTRGPSGNTQYF; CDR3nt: TGTGCCAGCAGTTTTACCCGGGGACCCTCTGGTAATACGCAGTATTTT
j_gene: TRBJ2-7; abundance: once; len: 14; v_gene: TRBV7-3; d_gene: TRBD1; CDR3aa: CASGLGQGNYEQYF; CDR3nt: TGTGCCAGCGGACTCGGACAGGGAAACTACGAGCAGTACTTC
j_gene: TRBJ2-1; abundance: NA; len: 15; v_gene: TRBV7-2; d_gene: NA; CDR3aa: CASSPRPTTNNEQFF; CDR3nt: TGTGCCAGCAGCCCTCGCCCCACGACGAACAATGAGCAGTTCTTC
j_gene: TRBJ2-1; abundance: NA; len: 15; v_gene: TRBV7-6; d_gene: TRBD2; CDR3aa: CASSLGLADNNEQFF; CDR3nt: TGTGCCAGCAGCTTGGGACTAGCGGATAACAATGAGCAGTTCTTC
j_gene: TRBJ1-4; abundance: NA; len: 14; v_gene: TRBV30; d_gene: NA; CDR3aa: CAWSDGGAGEKLFF; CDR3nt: TGTGCCTGGAGTGATGGGGGGGCTGGAGAAAAACTGTTTTTT
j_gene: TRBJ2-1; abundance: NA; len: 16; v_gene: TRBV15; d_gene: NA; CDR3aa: CATSRDGGPSYNEQFF; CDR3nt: TGTGCCACCAGCAGAGACGGCGGGCCCTCCTACAATGAGCAGTTCTTC
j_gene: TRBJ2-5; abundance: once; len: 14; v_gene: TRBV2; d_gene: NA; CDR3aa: CASSPRLDGETQYF; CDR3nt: TGTGCCAGCAGTCCTAGGCTAGACGGAGAGACCCAGTACTTC
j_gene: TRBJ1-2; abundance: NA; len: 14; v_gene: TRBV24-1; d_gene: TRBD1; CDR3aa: CATSDSGQFYGYTF; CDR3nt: TGTGCCACCAGTGATTCGGGACAGTTCTATGGCTACACCTTC
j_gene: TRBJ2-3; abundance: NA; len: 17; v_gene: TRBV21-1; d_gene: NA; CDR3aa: CASSLQGTSGWRNTQYF; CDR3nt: TGTGCCAGCAGCCTCCAAGGGACTAGCGGTTGGAGGAATACGCAGTATTTT
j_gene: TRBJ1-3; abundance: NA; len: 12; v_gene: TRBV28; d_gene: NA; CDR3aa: CAGSRPGNTIYF; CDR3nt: TGTGCCGGCAGCCGCCCGGGAAACACCATATATTTT
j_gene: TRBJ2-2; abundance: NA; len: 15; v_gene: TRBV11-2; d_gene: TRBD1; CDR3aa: CASSLGQGPTGELFF; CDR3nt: TGTGCCAGCAGCTTGGGACAGGGACCCACCGGGGAGCTGTTTTTT
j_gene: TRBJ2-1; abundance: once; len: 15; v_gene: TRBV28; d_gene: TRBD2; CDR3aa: CASSLPPGLAGEKFF; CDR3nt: TGTGCCAGCAGTTTGCCTCCGGGACTAGCGGGTGAGAAGTTCTTC
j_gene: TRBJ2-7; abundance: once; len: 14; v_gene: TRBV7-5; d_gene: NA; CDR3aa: CARSPGTSTYEQYF; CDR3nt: TGTGCCAGAAGCCCCGGTACTTCCACCTACGAGCAGTACTTC
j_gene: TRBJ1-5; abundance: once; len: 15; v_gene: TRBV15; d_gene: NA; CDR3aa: CATSRKGQSNQPQHF; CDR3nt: TGTGCCACCAGCAGAAAGGGACAAAGCAATCAGCCCCAGCATTTT
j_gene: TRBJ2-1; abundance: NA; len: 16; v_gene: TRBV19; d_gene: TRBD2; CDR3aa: CASSIGIPGGGNEQFF; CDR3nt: TGTGCCAGTAGTATCGGGATCCCGGGAGGGGGAAATGAGCAGTTCTTC
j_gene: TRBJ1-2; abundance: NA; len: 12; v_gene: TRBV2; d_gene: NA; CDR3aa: CASRTDNYGYTF; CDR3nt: TGTGCCAGCAGGACGGATAACTATGGCTACACCTTC